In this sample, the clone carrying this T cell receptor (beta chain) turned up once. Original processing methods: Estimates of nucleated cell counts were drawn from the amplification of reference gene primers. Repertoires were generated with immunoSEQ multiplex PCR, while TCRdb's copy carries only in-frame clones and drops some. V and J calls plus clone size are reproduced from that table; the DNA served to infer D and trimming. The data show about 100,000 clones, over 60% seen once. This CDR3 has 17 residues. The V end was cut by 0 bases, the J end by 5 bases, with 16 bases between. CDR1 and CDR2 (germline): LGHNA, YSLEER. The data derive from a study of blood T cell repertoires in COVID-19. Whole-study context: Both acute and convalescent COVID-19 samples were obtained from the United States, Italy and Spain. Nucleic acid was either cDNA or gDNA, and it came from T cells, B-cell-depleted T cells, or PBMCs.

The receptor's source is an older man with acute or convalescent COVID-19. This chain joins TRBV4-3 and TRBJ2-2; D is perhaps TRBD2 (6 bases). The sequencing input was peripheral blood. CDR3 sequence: CASSQDPDGGGTGELFF. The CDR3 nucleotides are TGCGCCAGCAGCCAAGATCCGGACGGGGGTGGGACCGGGGAGCTGTTTTTT.